The rows below give T cell receptor beta chains drawn from one sample of a study of cytomegalovirus exposure and HLA in healthy donors. Repertoires were generated with immunoSEQ multiplex PCR, while TCRdb's copy carries only in-frame clones and drops some. The table has 100,000 to 150,000 clones, approximately 77% seen once. Sequencing was carried out using PBMCs. The receptors originated from a man between 18 and 29 years old in good health and CMV-seronegative. Both conserved end residues are trimmed from each CDR3. Only part of the rows carry a size: once, few, many, or a class if the clone is expanded.

v_call clone_size cdr3_aa
TRBV4-2 few ASSPDREGEKLF
TRBV9 . ASSVRGAGTTDTQY
TRBV6-5 . ASIAFRGQGEAF
TRBV5-1 . ASSFGGADTQY
TRBV27 . ASSLGGDNQPQH
TRBV12-5 . ASGIRQGAEAF
TRBV14 . ASSQLRGGAYNSPLH
TRBV7-9 . ASSADRVPYEQY
TRBV7-9 . ASSLAGTGEDTQY
TRBV7-2 . ASSLRQANTGELF
TRBV6-5 . ASSYSAGLHRYEQY
TRBV5-4 . ASRTSGGREQY
TRBV2 . ASSADRPSEPLH
TRBV5-4 once ASSFSDGGREKLF
TRBV5-6 . ASSFPTGADYGYT
TRBV27 . ASSSGSPYEQY
TRBV5-1 . ASSLGGALMNEQF
TRBV18 . ASSPLPVVGLDEQY
TRBV27 once ASSWASNTEAF
TRBV9 few ASSPSLGPTGGEKLF
TRBV27 once ASRPGTGKGSNQPQH
TRBV4-3 once ASSQAWTMANQPQH
TRBV7-8 . ASSQIYPNTEAF
TRBV4-2 . ASSQGTSGVDTQY